Included here is one TCR beta chain sequence, with context. The target antigen is unknown. Libraries of TCR beta came from iRepertoire HTBI primers plus Arm-PCR of CDR3 regions. TCRdb re-derived calls from the multiplex PCR reads in MiXCR, one entry per CDR3 protein. The sample records some 500,000 distinct CDR3 sequences, about 16% being singletons. CDR3 length: 16 amino acids. Germline V gene data show CDR1 as SGHTA and CDR2 as FQGTGA. V dropped 1 base and J dropped 5 bases, with 18 bases sitting between them. These data belong to a study of regulatory T cells in long-lasting Graves disease. Study findings and constraints: Patients with persistent Graves' had lower TCR diversity than newly diagnosed patients.

Time point defined: newly diagnosed GD, antithyroid drugs for less than 3 months. Following extraction of RNA from PBMCs, that RNA was used to make the TCR library. The data also belong to a second study, concerning T cells in Graves' hyperthyroidism and ophthalmopathy. That source reports: Newly diagnosed patients aged 18 to 65 had hyperthyroidism of under 2 months' duration. Any patient presenting with uncontrolled infection, other autoimmune disease, pregnancy or lactation was left out. TCR CDR3 regions were first amplified by RT-PCR with HTBI primers.

The sequence came from a woman aged 40-60 years with Graves disease. The rearrangement uses TRBV7-3 and TRBJ2-7; tentative D call: TRBD1 (6 bases). The sample was peripheral blood mononuclear cells (PBMCs), taken at new diagnosis, from a patient treated with antithyroid drugs. CDR3 amino acids: CASSLKVVGAGDEQYF. CDR3 nucleotides: TGTGCCAGCAGCTTAAAGGTTGTGGGGGCCGGGGACGAGCAGTACTTC.